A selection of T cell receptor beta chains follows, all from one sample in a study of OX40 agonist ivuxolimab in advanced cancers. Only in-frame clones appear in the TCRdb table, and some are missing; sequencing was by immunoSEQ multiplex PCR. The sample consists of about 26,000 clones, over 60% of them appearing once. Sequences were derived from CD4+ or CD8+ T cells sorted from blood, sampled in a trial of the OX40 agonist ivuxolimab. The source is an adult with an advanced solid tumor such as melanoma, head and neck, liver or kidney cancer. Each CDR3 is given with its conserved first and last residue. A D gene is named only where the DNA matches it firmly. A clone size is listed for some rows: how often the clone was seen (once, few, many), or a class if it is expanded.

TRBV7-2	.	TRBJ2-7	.	TGTGCCAGCAGCCTGCAGGGGTTCTCCTACGAGCAGTACTTC	CASSLQGFSYEQYF
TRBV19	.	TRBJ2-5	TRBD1	TGTGCCAGCTCCTACAGGGGGCTCTCGGAGACCCAGTACTTC	CASSYRGLSETQYF
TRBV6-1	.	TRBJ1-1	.	TGTGCCAGCAGTGCCACAAGGGTAGGGCAGGGCTTCGGCACTGAAGCTTTCTTT	CASSATRVGQGFGTEAFF
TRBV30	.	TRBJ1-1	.	TGTGCCTGGAGTGTATGGGGGAACACTGAAGCTTTCTTT	CAWSVWGNTEAFF
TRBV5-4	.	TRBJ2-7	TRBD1	TGTGCCAGCAGCTTGGCCGGGAACAGGGGCTACGAGCAGTACTTC	CASSLAGNRGYEQYF
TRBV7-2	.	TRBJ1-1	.	TGTGCCAGCAACTTCTATTCGGGCACTGAAGCTTTCTTT	CASNFYSGTEAFF
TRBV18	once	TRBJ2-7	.	TGTGCCAGCTCACCAGGGGGCATTAACTACGAGCAGTACTTC	CASSPGGINYEQYF
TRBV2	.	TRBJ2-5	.	TGTGCCAGCAGTGAAATTGGCCTCTACGGGGTAGAGACCCAGTACTTC	CASSEIGLYGVETQYF
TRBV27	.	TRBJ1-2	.	TGTGCCAGCAAAGTCAAGGACAACTATGGCTACACCTTC	CASKVKDNYGYTF
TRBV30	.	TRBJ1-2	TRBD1	TGTGCCTGGATGGTGGACAGGGGAATCTATGGCTACACCTTC	CAWMVDRGIYGYTF
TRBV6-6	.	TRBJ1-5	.	TGTGCCTCCAGGGAGAATCAGCCCCAGCATTTT	CASRENQPQHF
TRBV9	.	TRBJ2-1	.	TGTGCCAGCAGCATGGGACCCGGATCAATTTACAATGAGCAGTTCTTC	CASSMGPGSIYNEQFF